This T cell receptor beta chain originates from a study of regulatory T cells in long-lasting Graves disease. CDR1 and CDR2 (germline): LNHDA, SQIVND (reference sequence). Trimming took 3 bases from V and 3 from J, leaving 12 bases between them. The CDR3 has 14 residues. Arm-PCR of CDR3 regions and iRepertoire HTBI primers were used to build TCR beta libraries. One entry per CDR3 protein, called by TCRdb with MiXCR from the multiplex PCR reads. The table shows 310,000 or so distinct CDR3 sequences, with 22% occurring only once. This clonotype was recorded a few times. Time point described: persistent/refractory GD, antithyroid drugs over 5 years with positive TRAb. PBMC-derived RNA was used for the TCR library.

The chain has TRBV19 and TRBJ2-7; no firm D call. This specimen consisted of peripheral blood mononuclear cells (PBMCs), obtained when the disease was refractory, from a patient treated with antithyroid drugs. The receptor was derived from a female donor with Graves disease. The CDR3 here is CASSIGHSDYEQYF. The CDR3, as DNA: TGTGCCAGTAGTATCGGTCACTCGGACTACGAGCAGTACTTC.